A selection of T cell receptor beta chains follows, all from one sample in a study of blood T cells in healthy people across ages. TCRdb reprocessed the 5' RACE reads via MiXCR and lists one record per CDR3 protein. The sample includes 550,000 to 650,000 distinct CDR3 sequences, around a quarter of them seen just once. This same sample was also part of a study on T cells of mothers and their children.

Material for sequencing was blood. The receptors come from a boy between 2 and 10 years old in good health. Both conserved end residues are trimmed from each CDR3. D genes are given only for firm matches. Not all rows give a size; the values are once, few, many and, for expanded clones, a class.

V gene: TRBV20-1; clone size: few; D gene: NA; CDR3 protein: SASLRKGEETQY
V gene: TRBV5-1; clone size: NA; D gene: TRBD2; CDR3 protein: ASFKSGGSFSTDTQY
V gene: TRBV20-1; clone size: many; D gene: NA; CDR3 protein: SAQGNEKLF
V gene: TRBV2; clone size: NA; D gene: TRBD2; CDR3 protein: ASVGLAGEETQY
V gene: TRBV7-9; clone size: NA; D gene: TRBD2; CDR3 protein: ASSPRPILAGERQF
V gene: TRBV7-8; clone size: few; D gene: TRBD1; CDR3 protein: ASSLGQGAGANVLT
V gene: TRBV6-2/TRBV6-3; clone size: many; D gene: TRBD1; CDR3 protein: ASEEGGWQETQY
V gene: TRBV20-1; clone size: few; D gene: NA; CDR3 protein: SARMSSYNEQF
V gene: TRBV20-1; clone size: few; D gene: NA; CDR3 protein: SARDSAGWGYT
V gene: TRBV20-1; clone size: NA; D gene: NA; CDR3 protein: SARDPLGEAF
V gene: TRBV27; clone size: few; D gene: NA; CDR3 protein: ASSGRRGETQY
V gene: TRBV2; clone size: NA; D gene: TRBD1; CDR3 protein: ASRSSSRGSFSYNEQF
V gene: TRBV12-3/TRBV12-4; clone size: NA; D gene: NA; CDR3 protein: ASSLGGAKYIQY
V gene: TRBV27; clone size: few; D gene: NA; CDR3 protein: ASSAPFGGKLF
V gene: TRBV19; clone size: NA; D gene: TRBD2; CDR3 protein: ASSIRVTSGKSGELF
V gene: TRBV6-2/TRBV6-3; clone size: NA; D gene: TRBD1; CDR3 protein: ASRTDRLRANYGYT
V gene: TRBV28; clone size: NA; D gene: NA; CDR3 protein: ASTTTIFGETQY
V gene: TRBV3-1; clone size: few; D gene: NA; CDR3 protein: ASSQAGLIDEQY
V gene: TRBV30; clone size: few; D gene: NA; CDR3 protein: AWSVGQGFDYGYT